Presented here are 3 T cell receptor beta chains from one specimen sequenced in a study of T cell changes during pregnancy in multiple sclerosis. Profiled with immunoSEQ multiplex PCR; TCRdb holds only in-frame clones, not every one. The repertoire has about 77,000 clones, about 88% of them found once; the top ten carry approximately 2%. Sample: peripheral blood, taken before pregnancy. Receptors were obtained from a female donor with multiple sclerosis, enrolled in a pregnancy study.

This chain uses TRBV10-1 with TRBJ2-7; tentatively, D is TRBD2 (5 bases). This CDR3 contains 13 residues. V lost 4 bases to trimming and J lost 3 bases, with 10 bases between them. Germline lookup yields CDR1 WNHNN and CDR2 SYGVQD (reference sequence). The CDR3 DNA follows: TGCGCCAGCAGTGCGACACTAGGCTACGAGCAGTACTTC. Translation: CASSATLGYEQYF.

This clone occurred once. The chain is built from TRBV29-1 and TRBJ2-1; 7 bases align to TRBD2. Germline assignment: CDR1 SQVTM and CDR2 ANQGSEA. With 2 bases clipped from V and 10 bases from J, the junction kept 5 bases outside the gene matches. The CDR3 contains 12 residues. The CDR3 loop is CSVEKAGVEQFF. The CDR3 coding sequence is TGCAGCGTTGAAAAGGCGGGGGTAGAGCAGTTCTTC.

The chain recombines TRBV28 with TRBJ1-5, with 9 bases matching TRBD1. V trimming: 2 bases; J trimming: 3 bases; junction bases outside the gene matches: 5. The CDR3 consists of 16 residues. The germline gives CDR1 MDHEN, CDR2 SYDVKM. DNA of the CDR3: TGTGCCAGCAGTTTACTTACAGGGGGCCCCAATCAGCCCCAGCATTTT. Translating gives CASSLLTGGPNQPQHF. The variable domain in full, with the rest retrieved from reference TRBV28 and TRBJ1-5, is DVKVTQSSRYLVKRTGEKVFLECVQDMDHENMFWYRQDPGLGLRLIYFSYDVKMKEKGDIPEGYSVSREKKERFSLILESASTNQTSMYLCASSLLTGGPNQPQHFGDGTRLSIL.